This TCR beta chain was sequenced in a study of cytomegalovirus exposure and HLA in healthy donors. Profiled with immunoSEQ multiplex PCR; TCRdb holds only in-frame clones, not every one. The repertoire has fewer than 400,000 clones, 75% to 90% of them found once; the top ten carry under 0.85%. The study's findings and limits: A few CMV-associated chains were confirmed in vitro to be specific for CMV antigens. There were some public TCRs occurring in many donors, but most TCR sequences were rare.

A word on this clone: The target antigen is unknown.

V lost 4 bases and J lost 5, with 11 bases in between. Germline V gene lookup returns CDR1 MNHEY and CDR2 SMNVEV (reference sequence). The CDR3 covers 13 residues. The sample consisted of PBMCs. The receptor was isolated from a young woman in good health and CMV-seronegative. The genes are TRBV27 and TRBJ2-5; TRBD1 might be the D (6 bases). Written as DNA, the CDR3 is TGTGCCAGCAGTTGGAAAGGGGGTGAGACCCAGTACTTC. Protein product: CASSWKGGETQYF.